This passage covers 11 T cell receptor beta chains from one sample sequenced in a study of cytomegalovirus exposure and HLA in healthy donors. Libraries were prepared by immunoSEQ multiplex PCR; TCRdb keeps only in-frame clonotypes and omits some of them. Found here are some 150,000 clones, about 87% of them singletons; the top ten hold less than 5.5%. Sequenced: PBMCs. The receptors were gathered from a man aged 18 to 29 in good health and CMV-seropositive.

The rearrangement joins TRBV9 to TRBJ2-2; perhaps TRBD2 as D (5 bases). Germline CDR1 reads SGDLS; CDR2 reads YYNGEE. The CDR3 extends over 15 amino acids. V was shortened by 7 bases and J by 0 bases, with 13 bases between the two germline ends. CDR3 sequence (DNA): TGTGCCAGCTCCCTACTAGACTCGAACACCGGGGAGCTGTTTTTT. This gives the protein CASSLLDSNTGELFF.

The CDR3 nucleotides are TGCGCCAGCAGCCCGGACGGGAGCTCCTACGAGCAGTACTTC. Translation: CASSPDGSSYEQYF. J is TRBJ2-7 and V is TRBV5-1, with a tentative D call TRBD2 (6 bases). The V gene's germline CDR1 is SGHRS and CDR2 YFSETQ. The V and J ends lost 4 bases and 0 bases respectively, with 11 bases between them. The CDR3 is 14 amino acids.

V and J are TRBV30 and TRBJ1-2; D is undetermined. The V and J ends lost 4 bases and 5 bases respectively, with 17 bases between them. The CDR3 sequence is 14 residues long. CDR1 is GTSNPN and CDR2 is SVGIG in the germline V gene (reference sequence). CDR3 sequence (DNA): TGTGCCTGGAACGTGGGCAGCAGTTTTTATGGCTACACCTTC. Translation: CAWNVGSSFYGYTF.

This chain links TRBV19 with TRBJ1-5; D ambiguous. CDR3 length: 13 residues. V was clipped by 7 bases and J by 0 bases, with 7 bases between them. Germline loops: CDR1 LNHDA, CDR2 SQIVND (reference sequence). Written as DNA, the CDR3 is TGTGCCAGTACGGGGTATAGCAATCAGCCCCAGCATTTT. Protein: CASTGYSNQPQHF.

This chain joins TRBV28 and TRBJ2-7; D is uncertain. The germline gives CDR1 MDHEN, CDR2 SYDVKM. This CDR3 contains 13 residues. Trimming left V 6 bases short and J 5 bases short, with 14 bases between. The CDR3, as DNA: TGTGCCAGCAGCCTCCACATCTTTGACGAGCAGTACTTC. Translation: CASSLHIFDEQYF.

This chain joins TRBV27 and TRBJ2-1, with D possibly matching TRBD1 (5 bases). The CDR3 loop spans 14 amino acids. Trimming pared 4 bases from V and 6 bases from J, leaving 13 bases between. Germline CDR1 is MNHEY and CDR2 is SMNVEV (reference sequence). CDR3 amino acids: CASSWGQTFNEQFF. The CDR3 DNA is TGTGCCAGCAGTTGGGGCCAGACATTCAATGAGCAGTTCTTC.

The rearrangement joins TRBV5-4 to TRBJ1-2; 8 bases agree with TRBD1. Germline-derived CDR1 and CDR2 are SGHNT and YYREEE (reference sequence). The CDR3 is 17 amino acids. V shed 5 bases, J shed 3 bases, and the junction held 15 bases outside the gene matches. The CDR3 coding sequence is TGTGCCAGCAGTCCATCCCCGACCACAGGGGGGGACTATGGCTACACCTTC. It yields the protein CASSPSPTTGGDYGYTF.

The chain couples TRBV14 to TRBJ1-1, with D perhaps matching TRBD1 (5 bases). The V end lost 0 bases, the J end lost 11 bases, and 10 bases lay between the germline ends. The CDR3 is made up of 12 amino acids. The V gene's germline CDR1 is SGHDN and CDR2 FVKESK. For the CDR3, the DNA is TGTGCCAGCAGCCAAGAAACACAGGCGGCTTTCTTT. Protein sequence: CASSQETQAAFF.

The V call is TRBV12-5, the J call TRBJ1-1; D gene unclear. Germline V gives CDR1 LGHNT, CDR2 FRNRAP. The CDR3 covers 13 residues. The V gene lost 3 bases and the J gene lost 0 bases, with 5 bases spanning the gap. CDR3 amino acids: CASGFHLNTEAFF. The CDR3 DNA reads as TGTGCTAGTGGTTTCCATCTGAACACTGAAGCTTTCTTT.

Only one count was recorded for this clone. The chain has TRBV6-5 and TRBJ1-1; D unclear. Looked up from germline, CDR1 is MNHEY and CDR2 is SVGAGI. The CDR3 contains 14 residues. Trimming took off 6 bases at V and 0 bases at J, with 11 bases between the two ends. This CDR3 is CASSPSDMNTEAFF. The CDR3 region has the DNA TGTGCCAGCAGCCCGAGTGACATGAACACTGAAGCTTTCTTT.

The CDR3 bases are TGCAGCGTTGAAGCGTCAGGGGGTGAAAAACTGTTTTTT. Its translation is CSVEASGGEKLFF. The chain combines TRBV29-1 with TRBJ1-4; 7 bases are shared with TRBD1. This CDR3 spans 13 amino acids. Germline V gene lookup returns CDR1 SQVTM and CDR2 ANQGSEA. The V segment lost 1 base and the J segment 7 bases; nucleotides outside the gene matches: 3.